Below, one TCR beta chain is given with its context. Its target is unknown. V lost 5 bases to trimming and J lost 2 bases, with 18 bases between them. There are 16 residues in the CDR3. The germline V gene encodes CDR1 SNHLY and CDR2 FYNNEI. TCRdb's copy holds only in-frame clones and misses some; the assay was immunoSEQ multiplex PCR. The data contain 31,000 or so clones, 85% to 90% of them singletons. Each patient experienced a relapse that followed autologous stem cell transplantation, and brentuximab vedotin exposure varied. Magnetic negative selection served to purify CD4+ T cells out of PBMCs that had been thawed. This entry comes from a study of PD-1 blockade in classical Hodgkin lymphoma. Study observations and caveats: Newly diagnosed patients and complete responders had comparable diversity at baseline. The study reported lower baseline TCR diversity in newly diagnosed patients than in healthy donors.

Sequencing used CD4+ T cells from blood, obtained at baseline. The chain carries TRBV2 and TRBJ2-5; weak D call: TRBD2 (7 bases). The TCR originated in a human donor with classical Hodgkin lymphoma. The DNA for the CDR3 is TGTGCCAGCAGTTCAACCGGGGGGCAGAGACAAGAGACCCAGTACTTC. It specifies CASSSTGGQRQETQYF.